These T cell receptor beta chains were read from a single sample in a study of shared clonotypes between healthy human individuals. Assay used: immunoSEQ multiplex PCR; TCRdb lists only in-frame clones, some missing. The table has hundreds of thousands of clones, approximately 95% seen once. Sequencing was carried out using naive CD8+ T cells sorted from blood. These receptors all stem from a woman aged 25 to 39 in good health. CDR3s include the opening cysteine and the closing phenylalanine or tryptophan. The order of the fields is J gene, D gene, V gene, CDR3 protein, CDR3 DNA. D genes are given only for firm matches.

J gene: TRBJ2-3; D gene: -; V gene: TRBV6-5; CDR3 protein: CASSYSGRGTTDTQYF; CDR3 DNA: TGTGCCAGCAGTTACTCAGGGAGGGGGACCACAGATACGCAGTATTTT
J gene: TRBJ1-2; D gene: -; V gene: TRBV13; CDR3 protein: CASSHRTANYGYTF; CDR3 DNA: TGTGCCAGCAGCCACAGGACAGCTAACTATGGCTACACCTTC
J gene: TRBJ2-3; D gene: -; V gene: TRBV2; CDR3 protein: CASSEPVGGTDTQYF; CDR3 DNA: TGTGCCAGCAGTGAGCCGGTGGGAGGCACAGATACGCAGTATTTT
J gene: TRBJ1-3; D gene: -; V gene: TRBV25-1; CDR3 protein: CASSGPGRSGNTIYF; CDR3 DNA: TGTGCCAGCAGTGGTCCAGGACGCTCTGGAAACACCATATATTTT
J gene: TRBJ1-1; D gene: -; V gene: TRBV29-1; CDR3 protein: CSSRGGNTEAFF; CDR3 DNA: TGCAGCTCGCGAGGGGGGAACACTGAAGCTTTCTTT
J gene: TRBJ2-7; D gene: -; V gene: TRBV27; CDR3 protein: CASSLGRDPSSYEQYF; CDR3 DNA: TGTGCCAGCAGCCTCGGACGGGACCCCAGCTCCTACGAGCAGTACTTC
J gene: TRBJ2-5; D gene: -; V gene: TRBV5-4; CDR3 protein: CASQWEVGETQYF; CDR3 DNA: TGTGCCAGCCAATGGGAGGTTGGGGAGACCCAGTACTTC
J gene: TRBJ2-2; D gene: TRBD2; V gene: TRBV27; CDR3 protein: CASSTRLAGGTGELFF; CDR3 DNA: TGTGCCAGCAGTACCCGACTAGCGGGTGGGACCGGGGAGCTGTTTTTT
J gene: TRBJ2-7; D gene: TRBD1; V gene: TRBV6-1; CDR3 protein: CASSTDRGWDEQYF; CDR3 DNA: TGTGCCAGCAGTACGGACAGGGGTTGGGACGAGCAGTACTTC
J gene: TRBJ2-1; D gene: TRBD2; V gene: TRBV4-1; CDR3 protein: CASSHRTSGSSYNEQFF; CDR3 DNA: TGCGCCAGCAGCCACAGGACTAGCGGGAGCTCCTACAATGAGCAGTTCTTC